The clone carrying this T cell receptor (beta chain) was counted at least ten times. Its cognate antigen is unknown. Read sequence stops 3 residues before the CDR3 end, and the germline J gene provides the missing end. The length of the CDR3 is 14 residues. CDR1 SEHNR and CDR2 FQNEAQ come from the germline V gene (reference sequence). Trimming left V 11 bases short and J 4 bases short, with 17 bases between. The data belong to a study of T cell clonality in common variable immunodeficiency. Measured with immunoSEQ multiplex PCR; TCRdb has only the in-frame clones, and not every one. The sample has approximately 40,000 clones, none seen only once. Study-wide results and limits: Compared with controls, CVID subjects had fewer shared TCRbeta clones. Reportedly, TCR beta sequences from common variable immunodeficiency showed fewer deletions and N-nucleotide insertions.

The sequencing input was peripheral blood mononuclear cells. The sequence came from a person aged 18 to 69 in good health. The chain recombines TRBV7-9 with TRBJ2-2; D is perhaps TRBD1 (6 bases). CDR3 bases read: TGTGCCGACCACCACAGGGCCCCCACCGGGGAG. It codes for CADHHRAPTGE. The entire CDR3 is CADHHRAPTGELFF. Full variable domain (remainder filled in from reference TRBV7-9 and TRBJ2-2): DTGVSQNPRHKITKRGQNVTFRCDPISEHNRLYWYRQTLGQGPEFLTYFQNEAQLEKSRLLSDRFSAERPKGSFSTLEIQRTEQGDSAMYLCADHHRAPTGELFFGEGSRLTVL.